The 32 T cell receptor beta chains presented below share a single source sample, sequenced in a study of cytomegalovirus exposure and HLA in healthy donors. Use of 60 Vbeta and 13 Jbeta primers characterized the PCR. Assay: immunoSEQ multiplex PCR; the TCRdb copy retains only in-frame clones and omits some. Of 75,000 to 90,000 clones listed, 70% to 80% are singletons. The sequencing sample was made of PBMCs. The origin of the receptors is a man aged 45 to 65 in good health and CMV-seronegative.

The CDR3 DNA sequence: TGTGCCAGTTCTGGACAGGAATCTAACTATGGCTACACCTTC. It is translated as CASSGQESNYGYTF. The chain has TRBV10-3 and TRBJ1-2; 7 positions agree with TRBD1. J was trimmed by 0 bases and V by 10 bases; bases with no gene match: 8. Looked up from germline, CDR1 is ENHRY and CDR2 is SYGVKD. The CDR3 totals 14 residues.

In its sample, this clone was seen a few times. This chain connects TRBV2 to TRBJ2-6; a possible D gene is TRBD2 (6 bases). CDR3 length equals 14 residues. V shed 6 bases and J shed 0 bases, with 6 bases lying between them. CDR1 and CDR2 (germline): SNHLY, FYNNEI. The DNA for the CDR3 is TGTGCCAGCAGGGGAGGCTCTGGGGCCAACGTCCTGACTTTC. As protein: CASRGGSGANVLTF.

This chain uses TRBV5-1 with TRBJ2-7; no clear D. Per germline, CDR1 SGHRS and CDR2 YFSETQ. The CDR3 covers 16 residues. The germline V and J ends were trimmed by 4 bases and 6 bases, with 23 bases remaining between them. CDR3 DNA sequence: TGCGCCAGCAGCCCGAGACCGGCCAGTTTTGACACCGAGCAGTACTTC. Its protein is CASSPRPASFDTEQYF.

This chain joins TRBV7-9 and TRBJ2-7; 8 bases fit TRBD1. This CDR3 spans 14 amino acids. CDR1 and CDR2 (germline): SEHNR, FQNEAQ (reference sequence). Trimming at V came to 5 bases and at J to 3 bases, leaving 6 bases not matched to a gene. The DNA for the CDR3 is TGTGCCAGCAGCCGTTTTGGACAGGGCTACGAGCAGTACTTC. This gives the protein CASSRFGQGYEQYF.

The CDR3 DNA follows: TGTGCCAGCAGCGTACAGGGGGCGACTAATGAAAAACTGTTTTTT. Translated: CASSVQGATNEKLFF. This rearrangement joins TRBV9 to TRBJ1-4; 8 bases fit TRBD1. V lost 1 base to trimming and J lost 2 bases; unmatched junction nucleotides: 1. This CDR3 has 15 amino acids. Germline CDR1 is SGDLS and CDR2 is YYNGEE.

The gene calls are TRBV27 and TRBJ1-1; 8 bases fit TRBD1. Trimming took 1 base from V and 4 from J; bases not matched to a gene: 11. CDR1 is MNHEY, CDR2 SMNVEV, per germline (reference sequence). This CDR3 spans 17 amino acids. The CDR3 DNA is TGTGCCAGCAGTTTATTGGGCAGGGGGCAGGGGGGCACTGAAGCTTTCTTT. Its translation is CASSLLGRGQGGTEAFF.

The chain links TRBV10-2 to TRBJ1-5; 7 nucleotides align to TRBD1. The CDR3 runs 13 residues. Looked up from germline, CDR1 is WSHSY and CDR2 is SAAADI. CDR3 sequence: CAVGTGVNQPQHF. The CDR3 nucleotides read TGCGCAGTGGGTACAGGGGTCAATCAGCCCCAGCATTTT.

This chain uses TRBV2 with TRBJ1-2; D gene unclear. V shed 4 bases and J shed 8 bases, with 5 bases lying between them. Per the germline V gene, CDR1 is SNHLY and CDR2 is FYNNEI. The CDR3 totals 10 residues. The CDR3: CASSVEGYTF. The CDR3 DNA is TGTGCCAGCAGTGTAGAAGGCTACACCTTC.

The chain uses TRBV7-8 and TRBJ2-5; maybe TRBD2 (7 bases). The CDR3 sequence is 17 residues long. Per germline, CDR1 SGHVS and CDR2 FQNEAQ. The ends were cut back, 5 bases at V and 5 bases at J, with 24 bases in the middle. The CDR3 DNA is TGTGCCAGCAGCCCGGGGGGAGAATACAGGGAGGGGGAGACCCAGTACTTC. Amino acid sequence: CASSPGGEYREGETQYF.

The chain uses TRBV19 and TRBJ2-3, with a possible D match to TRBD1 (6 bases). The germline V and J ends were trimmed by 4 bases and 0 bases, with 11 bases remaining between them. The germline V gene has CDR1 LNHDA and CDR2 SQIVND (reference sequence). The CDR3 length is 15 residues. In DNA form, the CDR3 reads TGTGCCAGTAGTACGGGGACATACAGCACAGATACGCAGTATTTT. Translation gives CASSTGTYSTDTQYF.

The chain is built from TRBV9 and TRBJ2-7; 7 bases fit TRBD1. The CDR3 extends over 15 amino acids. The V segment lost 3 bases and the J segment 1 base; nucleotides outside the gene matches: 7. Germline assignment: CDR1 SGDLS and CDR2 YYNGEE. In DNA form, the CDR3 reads TGTGCCAGCAGCGCCGGGGACAGTAGATCCTACGAGCAGTACTTC. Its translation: CASSAGDSRSYEQYF.

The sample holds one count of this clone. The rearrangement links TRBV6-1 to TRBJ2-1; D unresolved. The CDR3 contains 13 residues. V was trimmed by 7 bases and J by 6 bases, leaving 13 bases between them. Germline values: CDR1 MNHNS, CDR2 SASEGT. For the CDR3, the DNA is TGTGCCAGCACCACTCCGCTTAGCAATGAGCAGTTCTTC. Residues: CASTTPLSNEQFF.

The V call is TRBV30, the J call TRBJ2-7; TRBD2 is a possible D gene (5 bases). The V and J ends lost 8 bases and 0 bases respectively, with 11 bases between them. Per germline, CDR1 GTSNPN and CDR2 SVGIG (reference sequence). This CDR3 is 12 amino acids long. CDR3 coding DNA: TGTGCCGTCCCGGGAAGCTCCTACGAGCAGTACTTC. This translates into CAVPGSSYEQYF.

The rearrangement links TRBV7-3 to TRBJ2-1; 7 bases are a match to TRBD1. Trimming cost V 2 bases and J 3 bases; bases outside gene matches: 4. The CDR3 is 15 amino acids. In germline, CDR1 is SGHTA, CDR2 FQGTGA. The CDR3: CASSLPGQNYNEQFF. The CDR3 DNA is TGTGCCAGCAGCTTACCGGGACAGAACTACAATGAGCAGTTCTTC. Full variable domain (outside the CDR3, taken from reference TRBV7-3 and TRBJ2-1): GAGVSQTPSNKVTEKGKYVELRCDPISGHTALYWYRQSLGQGPEFLIYFQGTGAADDSGLPNDRFFAVRPEGSVSTLKIQRTERGDSAVYLCASSLPGQNYNEQFFGPGTRLTVL.

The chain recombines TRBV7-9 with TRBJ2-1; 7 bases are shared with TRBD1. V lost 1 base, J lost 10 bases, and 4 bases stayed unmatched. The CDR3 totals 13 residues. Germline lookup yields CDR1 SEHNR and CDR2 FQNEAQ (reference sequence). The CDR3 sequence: CASSLVGGYEQFF. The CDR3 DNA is TGTGCCAGCAGCTTAGTAGGGGGCTACGAGCAGTTCTTC.

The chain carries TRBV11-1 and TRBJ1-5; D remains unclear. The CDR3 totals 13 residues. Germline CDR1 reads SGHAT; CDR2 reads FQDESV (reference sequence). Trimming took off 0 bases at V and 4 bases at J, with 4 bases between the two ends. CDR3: CASSLALNQPQHF. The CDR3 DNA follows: TGTGCCAGCAGCTTAGCTCTGAATCAGCCCCAGCATTTT.

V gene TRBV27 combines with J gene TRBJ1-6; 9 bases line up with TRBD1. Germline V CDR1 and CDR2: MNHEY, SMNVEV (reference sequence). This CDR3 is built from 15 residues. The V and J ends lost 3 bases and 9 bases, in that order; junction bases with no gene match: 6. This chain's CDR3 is CASSFLGQGTSPLHF. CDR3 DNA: TGTGCCAGCAGTTTTCTAGGACAGGGGACTTCACCCCTCCACTTT.

CDR3 sequence (DNA): TGTGCCAGCAGCCCCGGGGGCAATGAGCAGTTCTTC. Its protein is CASSPGGNEQFF. The rearrangement uses TRBV27 and TRBJ2-1, with a weak D call TRBD2 (6 bases). V gave up 6 bases and J gave up 6 bases, with 9 bases separating them. CDR1 and CDR2 (germline): MNHEY, SMNVEV (reference sequence). CDR3 length: 12 amino acids.

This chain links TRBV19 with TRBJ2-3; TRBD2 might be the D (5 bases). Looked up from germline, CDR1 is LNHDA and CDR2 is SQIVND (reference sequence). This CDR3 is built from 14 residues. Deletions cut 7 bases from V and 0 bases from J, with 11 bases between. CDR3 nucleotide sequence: TGTGCCAGTACCTCACTAGATAGCACAGATACGCAGTATTTT. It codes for CASTSLDSTDTQYF. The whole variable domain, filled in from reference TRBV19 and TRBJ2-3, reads DGGITQSPKYLFRKEGQNVTLSCEQNLNHDAMYWYRQDPGQGLRLIYYSQIVNDFQKGDIAEGYSVSREKKESFPLTVTSAQKNPTAFYLCASTSLDSTDTQYFGPGTRLTVL.

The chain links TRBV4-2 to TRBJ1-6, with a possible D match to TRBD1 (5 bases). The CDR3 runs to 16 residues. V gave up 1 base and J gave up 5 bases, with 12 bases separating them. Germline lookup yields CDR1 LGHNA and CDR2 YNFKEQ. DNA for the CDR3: TGTGCCAGCAGCCAAGTTGGGGGAGGCAATAATTCACCCCTCCACTTT. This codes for CASSQVGGGNNSPLHF.

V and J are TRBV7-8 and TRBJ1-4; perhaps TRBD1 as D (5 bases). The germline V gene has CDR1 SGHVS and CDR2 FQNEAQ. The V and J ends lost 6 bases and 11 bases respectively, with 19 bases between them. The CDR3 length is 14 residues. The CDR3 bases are TGTGCCAGCAGTTCCCTGGGGGGGGGTGAGAAACTGTTTTTT. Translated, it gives CASSSLGGGEKLFF.

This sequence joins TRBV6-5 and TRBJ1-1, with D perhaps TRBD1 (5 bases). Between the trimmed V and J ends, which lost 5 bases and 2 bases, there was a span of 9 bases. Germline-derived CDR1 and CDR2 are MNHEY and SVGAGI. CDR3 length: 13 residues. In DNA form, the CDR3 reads TGTGCCAGCAGTCAGGGAATTAACACTGAAGCTTTCTTT. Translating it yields CASSQGINTEAFF.

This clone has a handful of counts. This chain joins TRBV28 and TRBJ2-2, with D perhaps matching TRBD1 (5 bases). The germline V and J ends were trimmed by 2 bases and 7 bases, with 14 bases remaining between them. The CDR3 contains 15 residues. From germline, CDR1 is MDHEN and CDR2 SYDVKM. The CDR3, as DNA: TGTGCCAGCAGTTTAAGGTGGAAAGGGGTCGGGGAGCTGTTTTTT. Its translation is CASSLRWKGVGELFF.

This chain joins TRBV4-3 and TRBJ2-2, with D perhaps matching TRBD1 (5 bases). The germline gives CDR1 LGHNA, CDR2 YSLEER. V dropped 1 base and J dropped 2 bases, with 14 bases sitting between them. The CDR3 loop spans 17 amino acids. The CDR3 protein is CASSQGPQGGNTGELFF. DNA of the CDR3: TGCGCCAGCAGCCAAGGGCCTCAGGGCGGAAACACCGGGGAGCTGTTTTTT.

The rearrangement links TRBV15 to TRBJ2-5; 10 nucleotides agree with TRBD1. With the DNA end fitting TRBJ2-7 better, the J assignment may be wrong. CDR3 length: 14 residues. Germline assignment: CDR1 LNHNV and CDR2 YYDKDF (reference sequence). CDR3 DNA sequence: TGTGCCACCAGCAGGATGGGACAGGGGTACGAGCAGTACTTC. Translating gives CATSRMGQGYEQYF.

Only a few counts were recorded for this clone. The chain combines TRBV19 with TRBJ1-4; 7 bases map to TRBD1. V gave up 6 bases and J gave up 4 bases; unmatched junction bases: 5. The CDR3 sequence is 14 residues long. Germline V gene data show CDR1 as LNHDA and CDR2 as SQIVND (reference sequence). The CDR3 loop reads CASSHRDSNEKLFF. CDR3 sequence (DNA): TGTGCCAGTAGCCACCGGGACAGTAATGAAAAACTGTTTTTT.

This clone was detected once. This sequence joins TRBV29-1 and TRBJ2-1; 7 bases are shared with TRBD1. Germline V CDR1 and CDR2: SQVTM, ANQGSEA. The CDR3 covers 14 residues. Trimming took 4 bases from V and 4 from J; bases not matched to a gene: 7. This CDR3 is CSVGQGGPYNEQFF. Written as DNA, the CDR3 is TGCAGCGTTGGACAGGGTGGCCCTTACAATGAGCAGTTCTTC.

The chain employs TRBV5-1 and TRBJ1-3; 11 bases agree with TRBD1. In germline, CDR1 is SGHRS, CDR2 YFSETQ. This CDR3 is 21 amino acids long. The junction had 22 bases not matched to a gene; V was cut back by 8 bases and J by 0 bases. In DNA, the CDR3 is TGCGCCAGTCCTCAAAAAACCGGGACAGGGGGATTCGTAGGCTCTGGAAACACCATATATTTT. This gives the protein CASPQKTGTGGFVGSGNTIYF. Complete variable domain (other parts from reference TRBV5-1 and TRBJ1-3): KAGVTQTPRYLIKTRGQQVTLSCSPISGHRSVSWYQQTPGQGLQFLFEYFSETQRNKGNFPGRFSGRQFSNSRSEMNVSTLELGDSALYLCASPQKTGTGGFVGSGNTIYFGEGSWLTVV.

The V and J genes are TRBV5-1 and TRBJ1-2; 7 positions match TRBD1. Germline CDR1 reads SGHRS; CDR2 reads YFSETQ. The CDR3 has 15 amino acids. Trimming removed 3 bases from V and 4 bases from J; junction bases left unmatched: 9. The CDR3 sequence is CASSSRGDRSYGYTF. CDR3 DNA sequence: TGCGCCAGCAGCTCCCGAGGGGACAGATCCTATGGCTACACCTTC.

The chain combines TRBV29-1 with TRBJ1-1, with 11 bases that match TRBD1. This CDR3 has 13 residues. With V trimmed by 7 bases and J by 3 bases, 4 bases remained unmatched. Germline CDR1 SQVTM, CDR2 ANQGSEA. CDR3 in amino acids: CSGDRGWDTEAFF. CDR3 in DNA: TGCAGCGGGGACAGGGGGTGGGACACTGAAGCTTTCTTT.

CDR3 protein: CASSTVAGGSTYEQYF. For the CDR3, the DNA is TGCGCCAGCAGCACCGTAGCGGGGGGCTCGACCTACGAGCAGTACTTC. This chain links TRBV5-1 with TRBJ2-7, with 10 bases identical to TRBD2. This CDR3 region has 16 residues. The V and J ends lost 4 bases and 2 bases, in that order; junction bases with no gene match: 9. From germline, CDR1 is SGHRS and CDR2 YFSETQ.

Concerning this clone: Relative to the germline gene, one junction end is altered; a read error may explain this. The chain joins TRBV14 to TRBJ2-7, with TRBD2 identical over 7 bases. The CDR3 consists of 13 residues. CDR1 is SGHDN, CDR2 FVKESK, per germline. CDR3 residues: CASSHREGLGWRF. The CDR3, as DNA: TGTGCCAGCAGCCACAGGGAAGGACTAGGGTGGAGATTC.